The source of this T cell receptor (beta chain) is a study of immune evolution from preneoplasia to lung adenocarcinoma. Across the study: HLA loss of heterozygosity: 5.5% to 8.5% AIS, under 19% MIA, 30% to 35% ADC, none AAH.

V lost 5 bases and J lost 8, with 19 bases in between. This CDR3 contains 14 residues. Germline V lookup: CDR1 MDHEN, CDR2 SYDVKM. Resections took place in Japan or China from about 2014 to 2018. Two lung cancer pathologists independently confirmed each histologic diagnosis. After pathologic assessment, macro-dissection selected premalignant or tumor cells for extraction. Here immunoSEQ multiplex PCR was the method, and the copy in TCRdb shows in-frame clones only, minus some. The sample contains over 11,000 clones, roughly 80% of which appear only once. The TCR sequence derives from a person aged 70 to 79 with lung adenocarcinoma. The chain couples TRBV28 to TRBJ2-7, with unresolved D. The sample was FFPE minimally invasive lung adenocarcinoma tissue. The CDR3 DNA reads TGTGCCAGCAGTCATTCTATCTTTAATTCGAAGCAGTACTTC. It encodes CASSHSIFNSKQYF.